This TCR beta chain was captured by sequencing in a study of cytomegalovirus exposure and HLA in healthy donors. Study-level findings and limits: One later analysis, an examination of the 120 or so validation repertoires, found that first-cohort TCR clusters tended to co-occur in them. In vitro experiments confirmed that a few CMV-associated chains were specific for CMV antigens.

A word on this clone: Its specificity is unknown.

Trimming removed 0 bases from V and 5 bases from J; junction bases left unmatched: 11. This CDR3 is 17 amino acids long. Germline CDR1 and CDR2: LGHNA and YNFKEQ. Some clones are missing from TCRdb's copy, which holds only in-frame ones; the method was immunoSEQ multiplex PCR. The sample includes some 150,000 clones, 70% to 90% of them seen just once. Donors were drawn from the approximately 120-subject validation cohort, separate from the approximately 700-subject first cohort. The receptor comes from a man between 18 and 35 years old in good health and CMV-seronegative. The specimen sequenced was PBMCs. The chain combines TRBV4-2 with TRBJ2-3; 7 nucleotides align to TRBD2. CDR3 nucleotides: TGTGCCAGCAGCCAAGAGGTTCCGGGGGGTGCTGGAGATACGCAGTATTTT. Protein: CASSQEVPGGAGDTQYF.